This T cell receptor (beta chain) is drawn from a study of vaccination effects on CD4 cells after COVID-19. This clone was detected a few times. Its matching antigen is unknown. Measured with immunoSEQ multiplex PCR; TCRdb has only the in-frame clones, and not every one. There are tens of thousands of clones in the sample; approximately 70% occur only once, and over 7.5% lies in the top ten. In germline, CDR1 is KGHSH, CDR2 LQKENI. This CDR3 has 16 amino acids. V lost 1 base and J 0 bases, leaving 13 bases between the germline ends. General study findings and limits: Substantial clonal contraction characterized both infection- and vaccine-induced clones late after vaccination. Early post-infection timepoints were missing from the study, which also had few convalescent patients.

Under the ViraFEST assay, PBMC were stimulated with viral peptide pools so that antigen-specific CD4+ T cells expanded. Sequencing was performed afterwards. Culture proceeded for more than 8 days, and CD4+ T cells were then isolated. Vaccinees lacked prior SARS-CoV-2 infection and tested negative for nucleocapsid antibodies. It was with 10 IU/ml IL-2 and around 10 ug/ml peptides that 1.5 million to 2.5 million PBMC per well were cultured. Half of the medium was exchanged for IL-2 medium on both days 3 and 7. This clonotype was sampled from a human donor who received a COVID-19 vaccine. Here the sequenced sample was CD4+ T cells from PBMCs cultured with HCoV-NL63 spike peptides, taken before COVID-19 vaccination. The chain carries TRBV18 and TRBJ2-7, with unresolved D. DNA of the CDR3: TGTGCCAGCTCACCACTTATCCCGAGTAGCTCCTACGAGCAGTACTTC. Protein sequence: CASSPLIPSSSYEQYF.